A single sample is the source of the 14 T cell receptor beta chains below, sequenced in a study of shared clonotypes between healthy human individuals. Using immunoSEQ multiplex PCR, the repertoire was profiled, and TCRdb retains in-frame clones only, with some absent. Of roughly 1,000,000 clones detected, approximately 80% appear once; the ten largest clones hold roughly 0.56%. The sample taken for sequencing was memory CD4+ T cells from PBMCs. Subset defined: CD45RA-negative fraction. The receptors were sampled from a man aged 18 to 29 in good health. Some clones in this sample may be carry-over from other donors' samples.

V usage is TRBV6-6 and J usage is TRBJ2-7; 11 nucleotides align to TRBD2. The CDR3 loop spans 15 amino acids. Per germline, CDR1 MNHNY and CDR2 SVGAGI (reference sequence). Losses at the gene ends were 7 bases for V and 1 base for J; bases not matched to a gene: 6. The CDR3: CASTVAGGSSYEQYF. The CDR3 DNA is TGTGCCAGCACCGTAGCGGGAGGGTCGTCCTACGAGCAGTACTTC.

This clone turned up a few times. The CDR3 sequence is CASSFSGTADGYTF. CDR3 bases: TGTGCCAGCAGCTTCTCAGGGACAGCCGATGGCTACACCTTC. The chain recombines TRBV11-2 with TRBJ1-2; TRBD1 aligns across 7 bases. CDR1 and CDR2 from the germline V gene are SGHAT and FQNNGV. Germline trimming cut 3 bases from V and 6 bases from J; bases unmatched to any gene: 7. The length of the CDR3 is 14 residues.

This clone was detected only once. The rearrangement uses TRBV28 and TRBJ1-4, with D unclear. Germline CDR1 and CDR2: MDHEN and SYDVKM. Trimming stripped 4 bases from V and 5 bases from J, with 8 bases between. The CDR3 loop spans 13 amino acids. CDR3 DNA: TGTGCCAGCAGTTACGGGCCGAATGAAAAACTGTTTTTT. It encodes CASSYGPNEKLFF.

For the CDR3, the DNA is TGTGCTAGTGGGCTTTGGGGGGGAGGTGAGCAGTTCTTC. As protein: CASGLWGGGEQFF. J is TRBJ2-1 and V is TRBV12-5, with 7 bases aligning to TRBD2. Trimming cost V 6 bases and J 9 bases; bases outside gene matches: 8. Germline loops: CDR1 LGHNT, CDR2 FRNRAP. This CDR3 comprises 13 residues.

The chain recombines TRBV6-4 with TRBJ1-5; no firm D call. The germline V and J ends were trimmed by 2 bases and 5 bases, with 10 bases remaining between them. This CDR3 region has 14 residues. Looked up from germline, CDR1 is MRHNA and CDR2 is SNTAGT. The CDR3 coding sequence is TGTGCCAGCAGTGACGCCCGGGTTTATCAGCCCCAGCATTTT. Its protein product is CASSDARVYQPQHF.

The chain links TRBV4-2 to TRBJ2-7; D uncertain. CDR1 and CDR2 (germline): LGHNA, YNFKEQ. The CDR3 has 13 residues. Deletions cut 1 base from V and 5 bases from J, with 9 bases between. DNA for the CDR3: TGTGCCAGCAGCCAAGGAATCGTAGACGAGCAGTACTTC. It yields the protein CASSQGIVDEQYF.

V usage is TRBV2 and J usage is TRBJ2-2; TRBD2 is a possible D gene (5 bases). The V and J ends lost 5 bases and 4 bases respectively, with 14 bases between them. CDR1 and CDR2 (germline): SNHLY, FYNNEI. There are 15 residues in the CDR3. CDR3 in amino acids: CASSPRERGTGELFF. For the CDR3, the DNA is TGTGCCAGCAGTCCACGAGAACGGGGCACCGGGGAGCTGTTTTTT.

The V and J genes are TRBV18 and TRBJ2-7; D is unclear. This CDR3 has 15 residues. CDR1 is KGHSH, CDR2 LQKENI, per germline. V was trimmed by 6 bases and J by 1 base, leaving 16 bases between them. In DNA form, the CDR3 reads TGTGCCAGCTCTCTAAGGGCAGATACTTCCTACGAGCAGTACTTC. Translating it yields CASSLRADTSYEQYF.

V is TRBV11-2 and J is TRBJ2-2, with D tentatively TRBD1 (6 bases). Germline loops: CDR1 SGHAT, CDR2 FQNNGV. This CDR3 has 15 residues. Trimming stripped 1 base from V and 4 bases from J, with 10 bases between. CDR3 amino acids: CASSLGQGFTGELFF. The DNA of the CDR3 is TGTGCCAGCAGCTTAGGGCAGGGGTTCACCGGGGAGCTGTTTTTT.

In DNA, the CDR3 is TGTGCCAGTAGGACTAGCGGTTCCTACGAGCAGTACTTC. Encoded protein: CASRTSGSYEQYF. J is TRBJ2-7 and V is TRBV19; 9 nucleotides match TRBD2. V lost 6 bases and J lost 1; bases outside the gene matches: 1. CDR1 LNHDA and CDR2 SQIVND come from the germline V gene (reference sequence). The CDR3 has 13 amino acids.

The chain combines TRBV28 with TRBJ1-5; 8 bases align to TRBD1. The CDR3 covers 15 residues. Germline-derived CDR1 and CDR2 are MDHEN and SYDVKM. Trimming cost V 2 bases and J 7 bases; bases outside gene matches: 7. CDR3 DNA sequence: TGTGCCAGCAGTTTAGGACAGGGATGGGTCCAGCCCCAGCATTTT. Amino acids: CASSLGQGWVQPQHF.

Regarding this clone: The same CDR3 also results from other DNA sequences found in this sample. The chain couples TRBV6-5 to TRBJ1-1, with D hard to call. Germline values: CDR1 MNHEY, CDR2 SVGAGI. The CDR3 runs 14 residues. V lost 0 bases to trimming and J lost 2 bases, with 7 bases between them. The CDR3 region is CASSYSRTNTEAFF. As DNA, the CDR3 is TGTGCCAGCAGTTACTCCCGGACTAACACTGAAGCTTTCTTT.

CDR3 in amino acids: CASSPRTGAYEQYF. The CDR3 DNA reads as TGTGCCAGCTCACCTAGGACAGGGGCCTACGAGCAGTACTTC. The rearrangement joins TRBV18 to TRBJ2-7; the match to TRBD1 covers 9 bases. With V trimmed by 3 bases and J by 2 bases, 2 bases remained unmatched. Germline lookup yields CDR1 KGHSH and CDR2 LQKENI. The CDR3 extends over 14 amino acids.

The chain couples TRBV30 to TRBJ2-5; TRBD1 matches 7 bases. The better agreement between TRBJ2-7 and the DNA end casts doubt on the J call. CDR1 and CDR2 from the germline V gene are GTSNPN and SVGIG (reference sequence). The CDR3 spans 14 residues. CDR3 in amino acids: CAWSVKGGFNEQYF. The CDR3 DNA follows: TGTGCCTGGAGTGTAAAAGGGGGCTTCAACGAGCAGTACTTC.